This TCR beta chain comes out of a study of blood T cell repertoires in COVID-19. Looking at the study overall: T cells, B-cell-depleted T cells, or PBMCs provided the cDNA or gDNA that served as material.

The repertoire was sequenced with immunoSEQ multiplex PCR; TCRdb's copy has only in-frame clones and lacks some. Of about 120,000 clones listed, roughly 80% are singletons. The CDR3 length is 14 residues. With 4 bases removed from V and 5 bases from J, the gap between germline ends came to 16 bases. Germline-derived CDR1 and CDR2 are SGHRS and YFSETQ. Sequenced input: peripheral blood. The V gene is TRBV5-1, the J gene TRBJ2-7, with D unresolved. The origin of this receptor is a man aged 30 to 39 with acute or convalescent COVID-19. This CDR3 reads CASSPSQSPHEQYF. CDR3 nucleotide sequence: TGCGCCAGCAGCCCCTCCCAGTCCCCCCACGAGCAGTACTTC.